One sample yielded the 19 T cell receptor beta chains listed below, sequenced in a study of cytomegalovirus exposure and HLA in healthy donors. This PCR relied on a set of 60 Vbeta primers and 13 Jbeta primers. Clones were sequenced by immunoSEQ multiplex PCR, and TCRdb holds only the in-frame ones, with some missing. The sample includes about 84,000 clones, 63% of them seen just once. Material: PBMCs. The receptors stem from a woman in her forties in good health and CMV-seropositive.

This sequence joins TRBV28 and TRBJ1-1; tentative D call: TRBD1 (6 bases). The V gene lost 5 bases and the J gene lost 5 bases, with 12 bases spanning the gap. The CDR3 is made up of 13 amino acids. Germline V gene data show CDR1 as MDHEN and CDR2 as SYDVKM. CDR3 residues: CASSGGGPTEAFF. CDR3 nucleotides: TGTGCCAGCAGTGGCGGGGGGCCGACTGAAGCTTTCTTT.

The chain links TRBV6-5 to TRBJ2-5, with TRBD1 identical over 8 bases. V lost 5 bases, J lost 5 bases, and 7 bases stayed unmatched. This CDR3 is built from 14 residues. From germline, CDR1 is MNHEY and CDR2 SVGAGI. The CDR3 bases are TGTGCCAGCAGTGGCCGGACAGGGCGGGAGACCCAGTACTTC. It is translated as CASSGRTGRETQYF.

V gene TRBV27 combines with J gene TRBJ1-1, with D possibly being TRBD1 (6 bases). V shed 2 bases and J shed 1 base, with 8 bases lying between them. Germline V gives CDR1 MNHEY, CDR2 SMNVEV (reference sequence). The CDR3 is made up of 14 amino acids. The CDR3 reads CASSLLTGNTEAFF. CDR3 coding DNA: TGTGCCAGCAGTTTACTGACAGGGAACACTGAAGCTTTCTTT.

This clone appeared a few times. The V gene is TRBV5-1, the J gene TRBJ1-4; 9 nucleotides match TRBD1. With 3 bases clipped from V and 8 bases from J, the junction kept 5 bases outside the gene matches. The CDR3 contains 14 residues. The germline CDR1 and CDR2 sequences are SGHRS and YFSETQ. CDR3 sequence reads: CASSYGTGNEKLFF. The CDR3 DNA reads TGCGCCAGCAGCTACGGGACAGGGAACGAAAAACTGTTTTTT.

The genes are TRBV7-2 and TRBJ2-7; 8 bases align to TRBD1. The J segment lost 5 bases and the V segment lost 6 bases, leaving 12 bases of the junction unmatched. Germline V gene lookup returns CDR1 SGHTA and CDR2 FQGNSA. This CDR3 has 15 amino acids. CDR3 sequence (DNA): TGTGCCAGCAGACCTGGACAGGGAAGTTACCACGAGCAGTACTTC. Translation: CASRPGQGSYHEQYF.

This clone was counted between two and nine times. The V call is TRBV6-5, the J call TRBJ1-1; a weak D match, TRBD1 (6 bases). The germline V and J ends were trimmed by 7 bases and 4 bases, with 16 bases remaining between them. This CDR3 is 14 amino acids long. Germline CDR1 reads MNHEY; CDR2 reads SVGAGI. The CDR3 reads CASKTRGGVTEAFF. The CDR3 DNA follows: TGTGCCAGCAAGACCAGGGGAGGGGTCACTGAAGCTTTCTTT.

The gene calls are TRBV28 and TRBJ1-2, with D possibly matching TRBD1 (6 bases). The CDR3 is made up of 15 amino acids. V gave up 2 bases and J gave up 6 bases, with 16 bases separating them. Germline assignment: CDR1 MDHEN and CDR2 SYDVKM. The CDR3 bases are TGTGCCAGCAGTTTAGGTGAAGGGGGGAGGGATGGCTACACCTTC. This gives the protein CASSLGEGGRDGYTF.

CDR3 bases: TGTGCCAGCAGCTTACCGGGACAGGGGTTGCAGTACTTC. This translates into CASSLPGQGLQYF. The gene calls are TRBV5-6 and TRBJ2-7, with 10 bases matching TRBD1. The germline CDR1 and CDR2 sequences are SGHDT and YYEEEE. Germline trimming cut 2 bases from V and 9 bases from J; bases unmatched to any gene: 5. The CDR3 has 13 amino acids.

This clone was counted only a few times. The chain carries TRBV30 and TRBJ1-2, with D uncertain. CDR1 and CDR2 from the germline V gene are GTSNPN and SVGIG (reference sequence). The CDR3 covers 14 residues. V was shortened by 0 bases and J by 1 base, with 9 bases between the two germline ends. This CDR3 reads CAWSVLAFNYGYTF. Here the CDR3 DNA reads TGTGCCTGGAGTGTACTCGCCTTTAACTATGGCTACACCTTC.

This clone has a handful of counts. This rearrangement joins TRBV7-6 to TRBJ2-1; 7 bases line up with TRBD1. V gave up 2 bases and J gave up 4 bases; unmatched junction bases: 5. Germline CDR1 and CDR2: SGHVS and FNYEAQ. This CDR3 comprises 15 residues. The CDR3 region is CASSLPGQAYNEQFF. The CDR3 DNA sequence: TGTGCCAGCAGCTTACCAGGACAGGCTTACAATGAGCAGTTCTTC.

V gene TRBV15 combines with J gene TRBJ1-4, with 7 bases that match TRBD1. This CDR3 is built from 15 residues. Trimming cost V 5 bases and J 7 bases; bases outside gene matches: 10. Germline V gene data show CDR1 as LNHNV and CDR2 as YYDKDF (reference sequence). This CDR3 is CATSLTTGLIEKLFF. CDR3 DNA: TGTGCCACCAGCTTAACGACAGGGTTGATTGAAAAACTGTTTTTT.

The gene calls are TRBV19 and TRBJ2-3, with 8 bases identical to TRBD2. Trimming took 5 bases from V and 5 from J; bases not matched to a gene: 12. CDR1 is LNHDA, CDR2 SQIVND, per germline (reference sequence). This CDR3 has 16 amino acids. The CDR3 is CASSGRGRGAGDTQYF. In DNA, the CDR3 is TGTGCCAGTAGTGGCCGGGGGCGGGGGGCAGGAGATACGCAGTATTTT.

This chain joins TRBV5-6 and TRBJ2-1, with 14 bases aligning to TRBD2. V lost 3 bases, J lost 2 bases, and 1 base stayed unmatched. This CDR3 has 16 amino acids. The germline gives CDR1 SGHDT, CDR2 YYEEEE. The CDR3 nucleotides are TGTGCCAGCAGCTGGGGACTAGCGGGAGCCTACAATGAGCAGTTCTTC. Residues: CASSWGLAGAYNEQFF.

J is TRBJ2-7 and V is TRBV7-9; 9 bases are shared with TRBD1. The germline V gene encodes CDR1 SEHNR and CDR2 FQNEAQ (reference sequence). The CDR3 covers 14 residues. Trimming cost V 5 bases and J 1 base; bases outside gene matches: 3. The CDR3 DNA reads TGTGCCAGCAGCAAACAGGGGGCTTCCTACGAGCAGTACTTC. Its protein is CASSKQGASYEQYF.

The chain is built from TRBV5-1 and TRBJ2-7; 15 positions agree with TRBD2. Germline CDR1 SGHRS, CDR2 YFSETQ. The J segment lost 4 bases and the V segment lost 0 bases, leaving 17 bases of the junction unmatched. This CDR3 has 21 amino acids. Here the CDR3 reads CASSLEVGTSGRSRIWYEQYF. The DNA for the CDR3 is TGCGCCAGCAGCTTGGAGGTTGGGACTAGCGGGAGGAGCCGGATTTGGTACGAGCAGTACTTC.

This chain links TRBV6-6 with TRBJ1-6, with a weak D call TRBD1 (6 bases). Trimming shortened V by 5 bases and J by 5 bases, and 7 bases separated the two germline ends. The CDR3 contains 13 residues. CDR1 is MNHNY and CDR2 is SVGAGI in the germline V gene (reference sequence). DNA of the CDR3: TGTGCCAGCAGTCAGGGGAATAATTCACCCCTCCACTTT. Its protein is CASSQGNNSPLHF.

The CDR3 sequence: CASSPGTGRDEQFF. The CDR3 coding sequence is TGTGCCAGCTCACCAGGTACAGGGAGGGATGAGCAGTTCTTC. The chain combines TRBV18 with TRBJ2-1; TRBD2 might be the D (7 bases). CDR1 and CDR2 (germline): KGHSH, LQKENI. V gave up 2 bases and J gave up 8 bases, with 13 bases separating them. This CDR3 is 14 amino acids long.

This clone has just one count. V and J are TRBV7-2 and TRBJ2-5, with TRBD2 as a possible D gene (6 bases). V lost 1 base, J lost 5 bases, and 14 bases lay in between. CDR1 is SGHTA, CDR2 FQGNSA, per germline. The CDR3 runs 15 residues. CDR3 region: CASSLGPGVDETQYF. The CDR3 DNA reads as TGTGCCAGCAGCTTAGGGCCGGGAGTCGACGAGACCCAGTACTTC.

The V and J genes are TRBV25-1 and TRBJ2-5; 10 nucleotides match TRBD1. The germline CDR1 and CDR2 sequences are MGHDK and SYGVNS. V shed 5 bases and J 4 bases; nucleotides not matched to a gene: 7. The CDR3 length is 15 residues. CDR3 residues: CASSNRDRGIETQYF. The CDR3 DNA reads TGTGCCAGCAGTAACCGGGACAGGGGCATAGAGACCCAGTACTTC.